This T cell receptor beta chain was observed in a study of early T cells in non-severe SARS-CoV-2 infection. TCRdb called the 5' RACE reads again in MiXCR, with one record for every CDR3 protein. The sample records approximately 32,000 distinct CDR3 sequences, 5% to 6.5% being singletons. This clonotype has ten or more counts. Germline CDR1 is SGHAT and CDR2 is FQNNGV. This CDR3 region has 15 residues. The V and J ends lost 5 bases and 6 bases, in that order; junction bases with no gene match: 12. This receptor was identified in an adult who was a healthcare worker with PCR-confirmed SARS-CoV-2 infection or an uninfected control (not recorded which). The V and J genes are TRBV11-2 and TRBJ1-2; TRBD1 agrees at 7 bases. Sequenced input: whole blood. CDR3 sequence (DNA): TGTGCCAGCAGCCCCGTCCGGACAGGAGGAGATGGCTACACCTTC. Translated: CASSPVRTGGDGYTF.